The 2 T cell receptor beta chains listed next were all sequenced from one sample in a study of blood T cell repertoires in COVID-19. TCRdb keeps only in-frame clones here, not all; method: immunoSEQ multiplex PCR. The sample has tens of thousands of clones; roughly nine tenths are singletons. Sequencing was done on a sample of peripheral blood. The origin of the receptors is a woman aged 80 or over with acute or convalescent COVID-19.

The chain uses TRBV6-5 and TRBJ1-6; D possibly corresponds to TRBD1 (5 bases). CDR3 length equals 16 residues. V was clipped by 0 bases and J by 9 bases, with 15 bases between them. Germline V gene sequence: CDR1 MNHEY, CDR2 SVGAGI. The CDR3 sequence: CASSYSGSLQGSPLHF. The CDR3 DNA follows: TGTGCCAGCAGTTACTCCGGCTCCCTCCAGGGTTCACCCCTCCACTTT.

The chain has TRBV7-9 and TRBJ2-5; D is possibly TRBD1 (7 bases). CDR1 is SEHNR, CDR2 FQNEAQ, per germline (reference sequence). Between the trimmed V and J ends, which lost 1 base and 7 bases, there was a span of 10 bases. CDR3 length: 13 amino acids. The CDR3 is CASSLVQGGTQYF. In DNA form, the CDR3 reads TGTGCCAGCAGCTTAGTGCAGGGGGGGACCCAGTACTTC. Complete variable domain (other parts from reference TRBV7-9 and TRBJ2-5): DTGVSQNPRHKITKRGQNVTFRCDPISEHNRLYWYRQTLGQGPEFLTYFQNEAQLEKSRLLSDRFSAERPKGSFSTLEIQRTEQGDSAMYLCASSLVQGGTQYFGPGTRLLVL.